These 9 T cell receptor beta chains share one sample of origin, sequenced in a study of beta chain features in type 1 diabetes (dated by TCRdb to the late 2010s). The library was produced with the immunoSEQ multiplex PCR assay. The entire amount of isolated RNA was reverse transcribed using the High Capacity cDNA Reverse Transcription Kit, so the sequenced TCRB transcripts were expressed ones. TCRdb mirrors the immuneACCESS table, restricted to in-frame sequences. Some clones are absent from its copies; in checked studies, under half trace to an unresolved V gene, and the reason for the others is unknown. The sample data list a few hundred thousand clones, and approximately 13% of these were observed just once. Roughly 0.036% of the sample is taken by the ten largest. The specimen sequenced was naive CD4+ T cells from blood. According to the study, the label for this sample's cell subset or site signals: true naive CD4+ T cells. The receptors were gathered from a man aged 25-45 years in good health.

This clone has just a few counts. The V gene is TRBV5-6, the J gene TRBJ2-7; perhaps TRBD1 as D (5 bases). Deletions cut 4 bases from V and 7 bases from J, with 15 bases between. There are 13 residues in the CDR3. The germline CDR1 and CDR2 sequences are SGHDT and YYEEEE. The CDR3 region has the DNA TGTGCCAGCAGCCAAACAGGCCTTCGGGAGCAGTACGTC. Translated: CASSQTGLREQYV.

This clone was counted a few times. The V gene is TRBV5-1, the J gene TRBJ2-1; 7 positions match TRBD2. The germline gives CDR1 SGHRS, CDR2 YFSETQ. The CDR3 is 15 amino acids. The V segment lost 0 bases and the J segment 9 bases; nucleotides outside the gene matches: 9. CDR3 region: CASSLAGQGGFEQFF. The CDR3 coding sequence is TGCGCCAGCAGCTTGGCCGGGCAGGGAGGGTTTGAGCAGTTCTTC.

This clone showed up just a few times. This rearrangement joins TRBV7-9 to TRBJ2-2; 7 nucleotides line up with TRBD2. The CDR3 totals 13 residues. V gave up 1 base and J gave up 10 bases; unmatched junction bases: 3. The V gene's germline CDR1 is SEHNR and CDR2 FQNEAQ (reference sequence). For the CDR3, the DNA is TGTGCCAGCAGCTTAGTTCTAGCGGCGGAGCTGTTTTTT. This encodes CASSLVLAAELFF.

This clone was observed a handful of times. The rearrangement joins TRBV29-1 to TRBJ2-1; D is possibly TRBD1 (6 bases). There are 16 residues in the CDR3. Germline-derived CDR1 and CDR2 are SQVTM and ANQGSEA. Between the trimmed V and J ends, which lost 3 bases and 0 bases, there was a span of 15 bases. The CDR3 DNA is TGCAGCGTTGAGGGAAACCGAGGGGGCTCCTACAATGAGCAGTTCTTC. This gives the protein CSVEGNRGGSYNEQFF.

This clone was counted only a few times. This chain connects TRBV5-1 to TRBJ1-5; perhaps TRBD1 as D (5 bases). This CDR3 has 15 residues. CDR1 is SGHRS and CDR2 is YFSETQ in the germline V gene. Between the trimmed V and J ends, which lost 4 bases and 2 bases, there was a span of 13 bases. CDR3 sequence: CASSVSGDGNQPQHF. The DNA of the CDR3 is TGCGCCAGCAGCGTATCGGGGGATGGCAATCAGCCCCAGCATTTT.

This clone was counted only a few times. The CDR3 reads CATKTYEFGLKETQYF. In nucleotides, the CDR3 is TGTGCCACCAAAACATACGAGTTTGGGTTAAAAGAGACCCAGTACTTC. The rearrangement links TRBV27 to TRBJ2-5; unclear D gene. The CDR3 totals 16 residues. The V gene's germline CDR1 is MNHEY and CDR2 SMNVEV (reference sequence). Trimming removed 10 bases from V and 3 bases from J, with 24 bases in between.

There are a few counts of this clone. The chain joins TRBV7-8 to TRBJ2-7; 7 bases align to TRBD2. The V and J ends lost 4 bases and 4 bases, in that order; junction bases with no gene match: 10. CDR3 size: 15 residues. The V gene's germline CDR1 is SGHVS and CDR2 FQNEAQ. The CDR3 bases are TGTGCCAGCAGCTCCACCCCCGGAGCGGGGTACGAGCAGTACGTC. The encoded protein is CASSSTPGAGYEQYV.

This clone came up a few times. In nucleotides, the CDR3 is TGTGCCAGCAGCCCAGGGTCAGGGGTTCAAGAGACCCAGTACTTC. Its protein product is CASSPGSGVQETQYF. The genes are TRBV7-6 and TRBJ2-5, with D tentatively TRBD1 (6 bases). Per germline, CDR1 SGHVS and CDR2 FNYEAQ. Trimming shortened V by 5 bases and J by 2 bases, and 15 bases separated the two germline ends. This CDR3 has 15 residues.

The chain has TRBV7-2 and TRBJ2-1; D is uncertain. The CDR3 is 14 residues long. Germline lookup yields CDR1 SGHTA and CDR2 FQGNSA. With 1 base removed from V and 4 bases from J, the gap between germline ends came to 8 bases. The CDR3 DNA sequence: TGTGCCAGCAGCTTAGTTACAGATTACAATGAGCAGTTCTTC. The encoded protein is CASSLVTDYNEQFF.